These T cell receptor beta chains were read from a single sample in a study of blood T cells in healthy people across ages. Each CDR3 protein is one row after TCRdb ran MiXCR on the 5' RACE reads. The repertoire has 850,000 to 950,000 distinct CDR3 sequences, less than 35% of them found once; the top ten carry approximately 15%. Sequenced sample: blood. These receptors all come from a woman older than 75 in good health. Both conserved end residues are part of each CDR3. The order of the fields is clone size, V gene, D gene, J gene, CDR3 DNA, CDR3 protein. The D gene is left open where the match is weak. Clone size is given for some rows only: seen once, a few or many times, or a class if the clone is expanded.

few	TRBV5-1	-	TRBJ2-5	TGCGCCAGCAGCTGGAGGAATGGCGGGCAAGAGACCCAGTACTTC	CASSWRNGGQETQYF
many	TRBV12-3/TRBV12-4	TRBD2	TRBJ2-5	TGTGCCAGCAGGCTTCCGGGGGGGACCCAGTACTTC	CASRLPGGTQYF
many	TRBV5-1	TRBD1	TRBJ1-2	TGCGCCAGCAGCTTGGAGGGGGCGTTGTATGGCTACACCTTC	CASSLEGALYGYTF
-	TRBV3-1	TRBD2	TRBJ2-2	TGTGCCAGCAGCCAATCCATAGCGGGGGGCTACACCGGGGAGCTGTTTTTT	CASSQSIAGGYTGELFF
-	TRBV29-1	-	TRBJ2-3	TGCAGCGTTGTAGCCCGGCTCTCAGATACGCAGTATTTT	CSVVARLSDTQYF
few	TRBV3-1	-	TRBJ2-5	TGTGCCAGCAGCCAAGAACCCTCAGCGGAAGAGACCCAGTACTTC	CASSQEPSAEETQYF
-	TRBV7-2	-	TRBJ1-5	TGTGCCAGCAGCGGAGGGGGGTGGGGGGCCAGTCATAACAATCAGCCCCAGCATTTT	CASSGGGWGASHNNQPQHF
-	TRBV11-2	TRBD2	TRBJ2-7	TGTGCCAGCAGCATAACTAGCGGGGGGGCAGTCTACGAGCAGTACTTC	CASSITSGGAVYEQYF
few	TRBV6-5	TRBD1	TRBJ1-5	TGTGCCAGCAGTTACTCCTCTAAGACAGGGGGCACGCCCCAGCATTTT	CASSYSSKTGGTPQHF
many	TRBV7-2	-	TRBJ1-5	TGTGCCAGCAGCTTAGCGTCGGGGGTTTGGGAACCCCAGCATTTT	CASSLASGVWEPQHF
-	TRBV28	-	TRBJ2-3	TGTGCCAGCAGTTTTCAGGGACCCACAGATACGCAGTATTTT	CASSFQGPTDTQYF
-	TRBV10-3	-	TRBJ2-7	TGTGCCATCAGTGTGACCGCGGGACTGACGAGCTCCTACGAGCAGTACTTC	CAISVTAGLTSSYEQYF
-	TRBV5-1	TRBD1	TRBJ2-2	TGCGCCAGCAGCTTGGCCGGACAGGGCACCGGGGAGCTGTTTTTT	CASSLAGQGTGELFF
many	TRBV15	TRBD1	TRBJ2-7	TGTGCCACCAGCACTTACCGGGACAGGGTCTCCGAGCAGTACTTC	CATSTYRDRVSEQYF
many	TRBV20-1	TRBD1	TRBJ2-7	TGCAGTGCTAGAGATCCCCGGACCGGGACAGGCTACGAGCAGTACTTC	CSARDPRTGTGYEQYF
-	TRBV6-5	TRBD2	TRBJ2-5	TGTGCCAGAAGTCCCAGACTAGCGGGGGGCCTCAATGAGCAGTACTTC	CARSPRLAGGLNEQYF
many	TRBV6-5	-	TRBJ1-2	TGTGCCAGCAGTTACTCTCAGCGAAATGGCTACACCTTC	CASSYSQRNGYTF
few	TRBV2	TRBD2	TRBJ2-3	TGTGCCAGCGGCCTTGGCGCGGGGGGGTCGGGTACGCAGTATTTT	CASGLGAGGSGTQYF
many	TRBV5-5	TRBD2	TRBJ2-1	TGTGCCAGCAGCCGGACTAGCGGGGGGAACTACAATGAGCAGTTCTTC	CASSRTSGGNYNEQFF
-	TRBV3-1	TRBD1	TRBJ2-1	TGTGCCAGCAGCCAAAAGCCGGGACAGGTTAGTGAGCAGTTCTTC	CASSQKPGQVSEQFF
many	TRBV11-2	TRBD1	TRBJ2-4	TGTGCCAGCAGCTTACAGGGGGTAGCCAAAAACATTCAGTACTTC	CASSLQGVAKNIQYF
-	TRBV5-4	TRBD1	TRBJ2-7	TGTGCCAGCGGTGGAGGACAGGGGATTCCCTACGAGCAGTACTTC	CASGGGQGIPYEQYF
-	TRBV18	TRBD2	TRBJ2-1	TGTGCCAGCTCACCGGCAGGGAGGGGCAATGAGCAGTTCTTC	CASSPAGRGNEQFF
few	TRBV13	-	TRBJ1-3	TGTGCCAGCAGCCATTACGGGCCCGGAAACACCATATATTTT	CASSHYGPGNTIYF
few	TRBV9	-	TRBJ1-6	TGTGCCAGCAGCGTAGCGGGAGGGGACTCACCCCTCCACTTT	CASSVAGGDSPLHF
-	TRBV12-3/TRBV12-4	-	TRBJ1-1	TGTGCCAGCAGTAAAGGACAGAACACTGAAGCTTGCTTT	CASSKGQNTEACF
few	TRBV24-1	TRBD1	TRBJ2-5	TGTGCCACCAGTGACACCGGGACAGGGGGCTGTAATGAGCAGTACTTC	CATSDTGTGGCNEQYF
-	TRBV4-1	-	TRBJ2-5	TGCGCCAGCAGCCAAACACTGTGGCGGGAGACCCAGTACTTC	CASSQTLWRETQYF
-	TRBV12-3/TRBV12-4	TRBD1	TRBJ1-6	TGTGCCAGCAGTTCGGGACAGTATAATTCACCCTCCCACTTT	CASSSGQYNSPSHF
-	TRBV30	TRBD1	TRBJ2-3	TGTGCCTGGAGTAGACAGGGCGCAGATACGCAGTATTTT	CAWSRQGADTQYF
many	TRBV3-1	-	TRBJ2-4	TGTGCCAGCAGCCAGGGGGGCTTGACCAAAAACATTCAGTACTTC	CASSQGGLTKNIQYF
-	TRBV20-1	TRBD1	TRBJ2-5	TGCAGTGCTAACCAACAAGCTCAGGGGGCCGACTTCTACAATGAGCAGTACTTC	CSANQQAQGADFYNEQYF
many	TRBV5-5	-	TRBJ1-1	TGTGCCAGCAGCCCCCGGGGCGGGCTGGGTGTGGAAGCTTTCTTT	CASSPRGGLGVEAFF
many	TRBV7-6	-	TRBJ2-1	TGTGCCAGCAGCTTAACCGCTAGCAATGAGCAGTTCTTC	CASSLTASNEQFF
-	TRBV12-3/TRBV12-4	-	TRBJ2-3	TGTGCCAGCAGTTTGTCTGGGGGGAGACCAGATACGCAGTATTTT	CASSLSGGRPDTQYF
-	TRBV6-6	-	TRBJ1-6	TGTGCCAGCAGTTACTCGGTCGGGGCCGATTCACCCCTCCACTTT	CASSYSVGADSPLHF